The rows below give T cell receptor beta chains drawn from one sample of a study of T cell changes during pregnancy in multiple sclerosis. Sequenced by immunoSEQ multiplex PCR; TCRdb stores in-frame clones only, minus some. The sample shows about 53,000 clones, roughly 90% of them seen only once. Specimen: CD8+ T cells from peripheral blood mononuclear cells, collected before pregnancy. Source of these receptors: a female donor with multiple sclerosis, enrolled in a pregnancy study. Both conserved end residues are part of each CDR3. The order of the fields is clone size, J gene, V gene, D gene, CDR3 DNA, CDR3 protein. A D gene is named only where the DNA matches it firmly. Some rows mark clone size as missing; the rest say once, few, many or name a class of expanded clone.

abundance: -
j_gene: TRBJ2-5
v_gene: TRBV7-2
d_gene: TRBD2
CDR3nt: TGTGCCAGCAGCTTCTCCGGGGGGGCGGGGCAAGAGACCCAGTACTTC
CDR3aa: CASSFSGGAGQETQYF

abundance: -
j_gene: TRBJ2-7
v_gene: TRBV7-9
d_gene: TRBD1
CDR3nt: TGTGCCAGCGGACCTACTCCGGGACAGTCGAGCTCCTACGAGCAGTACTTC
CDR3aa: CASGPTPGQSSSYEQYF

abundance: -
j_gene: TRBJ1-1
v_gene: TRBV30
d_gene: -
CDR3nt: TGTGCCTGGAGTGTAGGGGGATCCATTGAAGCTTTCTTT
CDR3aa: CAWSVGGSIEAFF

abundance: -
j_gene: TRBJ1-5
v_gene: TRBV6-1
d_gene: -
CDR3nt: TGTGCCAGCAGTGTTAGATTTTGGCAGGCCATCGTGGGTGGCAATCAGCCCCAGCATTTT
CDR3aa: CASSVRFWQAIVGGNQPQHF

abundance: few
j_gene: TRBJ1-1
v_gene: TRBV7-9
d_gene: -
CDR3nt: TGTGCCAGCAGCTTAGGAGGGAGTGGGACTGAAGCTTTCTTT
CDR3aa: CASSLGGSGTEAFF

abundance: -
j_gene: TRBJ1-2
v_gene: TRBV29-1
d_gene: -
CDR3nt: TGCAGCGTTGGAGGGCGGACCTATGGCTACACCTTC
CDR3aa: CSVGGRTYGYTF

abundance: -
j_gene: TRBJ2-7
v_gene: TRBV11-2
d_gene: -
CDR3nt: TGTGCCAGCAGCTTCTCGCAGGGATCCTACGAGCAGTACTTC
CDR3aa: CASSFSQGSYEQYF

abundance: once
j_gene: TRBJ2-7
v_gene: TRBV7-2
d_gene: -
CDR3nt: TGTGCCAGCAGCTGGACGACAGGACCGGCCTACGAGCAGTACTTC
CDR3aa: CASSWTTGPAYEQYF

abundance: -
j_gene: TRBJ2-3
v_gene: TRBV10-1
d_gene: -
CDR3nt: TGCGCCAGCAGTGGGCTCCTAGAGGGCACAGATACGCAGTATTTT
CDR3aa: CASSGLLEGTDTQYF

abundance: -
j_gene: TRBJ2-3
v_gene: TRBV27
d_gene: TRBD2
CDR3nt: TGTGCCAGCAGTTTAATCGGGACTAGCGGGTTCCCAGATACGCAGTATTTT
CDR3aa: CASSLIGTSGFPDTQYF

abundance: -
j_gene: TRBJ2-3
v_gene: TRBV29-1
d_gene: -
CDR3nt: TGCAGCGTAGTCAGGGAATACACAGATACGCAGTATTTT
CDR3aa: CSVVREYTDTQYF

abundance: -
j_gene: TRBJ1-2
v_gene: TRBV4-3
d_gene: TRBD1
CDR3nt: TGCGCCAGCAGCCAAGATTTGCGGCCAGGGGGTTATGGCTACACCTTC
CDR3aa: CASSQDLRPGGYGYTF

abundance: -
j_gene: TRBJ2-7
v_gene: TRBV19
d_gene: -
CDR3nt: TGTGCCAGTAGTATGGGAAAGGGGCCAGCCTACGAGCAGTACTTC
CDR3aa: CASSMGKGPAYEQYF

abundance: -
j_gene: TRBJ2-2
v_gene: TRBV6-1
d_gene: -
CDR3nt: TGTGCCAGCAGTGAACGGGGGTGGTACGGGGAGCTGTTTTTT
CDR3aa: CASSERGWYGELFF

abundance: -
j_gene: TRBJ1-2
v_gene: TRBV4-3
d_gene: -
CDR3nt: TGCGCCAGCAGCCATCGGGACTTCTATGGCTACACCTTC
CDR3aa: CASSHRDFYGYTF

abundance: -
j_gene: TRBJ2-7
v_gene: TRBV4-1
d_gene: TRBD1
CDR3nt: TGCGCCAGCAGCCACCTTAGACAGGGCGAGCAGTACTTC
CDR3aa: CASSHLRQGEQYF

abundance: -
j_gene: TRBJ1-2
v_gene: TRBV5-1
d_gene: -
CDR3nt: TGCGCCAGCAGCTTAGGAGGCTATGGCTACACCTTC
CDR3aa: CASSLGGYGYTF

abundance: once
j_gene: TRBJ2-1
v_gene: TRBV7-3
d_gene: TRBD2
CDR3nt: TGTGCCAGCAGCTCAGCCGGGACTAGCGGGGGAAATGAGCAGTTCTTC
CDR3aa: CASSSAGTSGGNEQFF

abundance: -
j_gene: TRBJ1-2
v_gene: TRBV27
d_gene: TRBD1
CDR3nt: TGTGCCAGCAGCCTCTCAGGGGGGAATGGCTACACCTTC
CDR3aa: CASSLSGGNGYTF

abundance: -
j_gene: TRBJ2-1
v_gene: TRBV7-3
d_gene: TRBD2
CDR3nt: TGTGCCAGCAGTTGGGAGGGGAGCTCCTACAATGAGCAGTTCTTC
CDR3aa: CASSWEGSSYNEQFF

abundance: -
j_gene: TRBJ2-1
v_gene: TRBV20-1
d_gene: -
CDR3nt: TGCAGTGCTACTGAGGGGCAGTTCTTC
CDR3aa: CSATEGQFF

abundance: -
j_gene: TRBJ2-7
v_gene: TRBV9
d_gene: -
CDR3nt: TGTGCCAGCAGCGTAGGAGGGGGAGCGGCCTACGAGCAGTACTTC
CDR3aa: CASSVGGGAAYEQYF

abundance: -
j_gene: TRBJ1-2
v_gene: TRBV5-6
d_gene: -
CDR3nt: TGTGCCAGCAGCTTGGATTCAGGGTTGAGGTATGGCTACACCTTC
CDR3aa: CASSLDSGLRYGYTF

abundance: many
j_gene: TRBJ2-3
v_gene: TRBV6-4
d_gene: TRBD2
CDR3nt: TGTGCCAGCAGTGGTAGCGGGGATGGCACAGATACGCAGTATTTT
CDR3aa: CASSGSGDGTDTQYF

abundance: -
j_gene: TRBJ2-7
v_gene: TRBV13
d_gene: TRBD1
CDR3nt: TGTGCCAGCAGCCCGGACAGGGGATCTTACGAGCAGTACTTC
CDR3aa: CASSPDRGSYEQYF

abundance: -
j_gene: TRBJ2-1
v_gene: TRBV5-4
d_gene: -
CDR3nt: TGTGCCAGCACCGCCGATCGTGGCGAGCAGTTCTTC
CDR3aa: CASTADRGEQFF

abundance: -
j_gene: TRBJ2-7
v_gene: TRBV15
d_gene: TRBD1
CDR3nt: TGTGCCACCAGCAGGGGCGGGGACAGGGGTTCCTACGAGCAGTACTTC
CDR3aa: CATSRGGDRGSYEQYF

abundance: -
j_gene: TRBJ1-5
v_gene: TRBV6-6
d_gene: -
CDR3nt: TGTGCCAGCAGTCGGACACCTAATCAGCCCCAGCATTTT
CDR3aa: CASSRTPNQPQHF

abundance: -
j_gene: TRBJ2-1
v_gene: TRBV19
d_gene: TRBD2
CDR3nt: TGTGCCAGTGAGATAGGCGGGGGGCCCACCAGCTATGAGCAGTTCTTC
CDR3aa: CASEIGGGPTSYEQFF

abundance: -
j_gene: TRBJ1-6
v_gene: TRBV7-6
d_gene: -
CDR3nt: TGTGCCAGCAGCTCTGTATGGGAGGCCAATTCACCCCTCCACTTT
CDR3aa: CASSSVWEANSPLHF

abundance: -
j_gene: TRBJ2-7
v_gene: TRBV5-6
d_gene: TRBD1
CDR3nt: TGTGCCAGCAGTATAGGGGACAGCGGATACGAGCAGTACTTC
CDR3aa: CASSIGDSGYEQYF

abundance: -
j_gene: TRBJ2-7
v_gene: TRBV5-4
d_gene: -
CDR3nt: TGTGCCAGCAGCTTGACAGGGCCTGGCCTAGGCGAGCAGTACTTC
CDR3aa: CASSLTGPGLGEQYF

abundance: -
j_gene: TRBJ2-5
v_gene: TRBV9
d_gene: -
CDR3nt: TGTGCCAGCAGCGAAAGCCGACAGCAAGAGACCCAGTACTTC
CDR3aa: CASSESRQQETQYF

abundance: few
j_gene: TRBJ2-1
v_gene: TRBV5-4
d_gene: -
CDR3nt: TGTGCCAGCAGTTTGCCGGGAAGCTCCTACAATGAGCAGTTCTTC
CDR3aa: CASSLPGSSYNEQFF

abundance: -
j_gene: TRBJ1-5
v_gene: TRBV7-9
d_gene: TRBD1
CDR3nt: TGTGCGGCCGGACAGGGGTCTCAGCCCCAGCATTTT
CDR3aa: CAAGQGSQPQHF

abundance: -
j_gene: TRBJ1-4
v_gene: TRBV27
d_gene: TRBD1
CDR3nt: TGTGCCAGCAGTTACAGGGGTGTACGTGAAAAACTGTTTTTT
CDR3aa: CASSYRGVREKLFF

abundance: -
j_gene: TRBJ1-5
v_gene: TRBV6-9
d_gene: TRBD1
CDR3nt: TGTGCCAGCAGTTCTGGGACAGTAGATAGCAATCAGCCCCAGCATTTT
CDR3aa: CASSSGTVDSNQPQHF

abundance: -
j_gene: TRBJ2-5
v_gene: TRBV2
d_gene: TRBD2
CDR3nt: TGTGCCAGCTTGGGACTAGAACAAGAGACCCAGTACTTC
CDR3aa: CASLGLEQETQYF

abundance: -
j_gene: TRBJ1-4
v_gene: TRBV2
d_gene: -
CDR3nt: TGTGCCAGCAGTATACCCCCGAACACCGAAAAACTGTTTTTT
CDR3aa: CASSIPPNTEKLFF

abundance: few
j_gene: TRBJ1-5
v_gene: TRBV19
d_gene: -
CDR3nt: TGTGCCAGTAGTGCGGGACTCCTTAGCAATCAGCCCCAGCATTTT
CDR3aa: CASSAGLLSNQPQHF

abundance: -
j_gene: TRBJ1-1
v_gene: TRBV29-1
d_gene: -
CDR3nt: TGCAGCGTTGAATGGCTGAACACTGAAGCTTTCTTT
CDR3aa: CSVEWLNTEAFF

abundance: -
j_gene: TRBJ2-1
v_gene: TRBV6-1
d_gene: -
CDR3nt: TGTGCCAGCTCGCCCTGGGACATCTACAATGAGCAGTTCTTC
CDR3aa: CASSPWDIYNEQFF